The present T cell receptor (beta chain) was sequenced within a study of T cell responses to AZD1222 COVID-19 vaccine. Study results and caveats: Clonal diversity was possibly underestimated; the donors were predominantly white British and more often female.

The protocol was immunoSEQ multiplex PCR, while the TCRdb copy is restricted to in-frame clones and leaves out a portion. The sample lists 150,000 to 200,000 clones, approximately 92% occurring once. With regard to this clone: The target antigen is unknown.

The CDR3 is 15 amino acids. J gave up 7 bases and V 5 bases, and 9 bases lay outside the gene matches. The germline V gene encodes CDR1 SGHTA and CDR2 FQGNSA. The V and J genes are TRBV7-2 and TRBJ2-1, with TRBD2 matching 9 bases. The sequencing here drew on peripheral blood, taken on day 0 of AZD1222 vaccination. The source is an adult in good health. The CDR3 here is CASSRTGTSYNEQFF. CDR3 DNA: TGTGCCAGCAGCCGCACCGGGACTAGCTATAATGAGCAGTTCTTC.